This T cell receptor beta chain was recorded in a study of tumor and adjacent non-tumor tissue in lung cancer. About the research overall: Each sample yielded 3.5 million to 5 million productive TCRbeta reads on average.

Only a few counts were recorded for this clonotype. Its antigen is as yet unknown. This may come from a read error, since a much larger clone is one base off. Study outcomes and limitations: Higher tumor TCR diversity was associated with shorter survival. Normal lung showed higher cumulative top 100 clone frequency than tumor. Significantly higher TCR diversity was found in tumor than normal lung.

The CDR3 runs 17 residues. Germline V gives CDR1 SGHAT, CDR2 FQNNGV. The J segment lost 3 bases and the V segment lost 3 bases, leaving 11 bases of the junction unmatched. RNA was extracted from bulk tissue without any cell sorting. TCRbeta libraries were built with three rounds of nested PCR, modified from ARM-PCR. MiXCR was run by TCRdb on the multiplex PCR reads, yielding one entry per CDR3 protein. The repertoire holds roughly 75,000 distinct CDR3 sequences, with roughly 73% as singletons. This TCR was recovered from a woman aged 50 to 60 with non-small cell lung cancer. Sample: lung tumor tissue. The chain has TRBV11-2 and TRBJ2-5; 9 bases are a match to TRBD1. The CDR3 coding sequence is TGTGCCAGCAGCTTGGGGGACAGGGTAGAGGAGGAAGAGACCCAGTACTTC. Protein: CASSLGDRVEEEETQYF.